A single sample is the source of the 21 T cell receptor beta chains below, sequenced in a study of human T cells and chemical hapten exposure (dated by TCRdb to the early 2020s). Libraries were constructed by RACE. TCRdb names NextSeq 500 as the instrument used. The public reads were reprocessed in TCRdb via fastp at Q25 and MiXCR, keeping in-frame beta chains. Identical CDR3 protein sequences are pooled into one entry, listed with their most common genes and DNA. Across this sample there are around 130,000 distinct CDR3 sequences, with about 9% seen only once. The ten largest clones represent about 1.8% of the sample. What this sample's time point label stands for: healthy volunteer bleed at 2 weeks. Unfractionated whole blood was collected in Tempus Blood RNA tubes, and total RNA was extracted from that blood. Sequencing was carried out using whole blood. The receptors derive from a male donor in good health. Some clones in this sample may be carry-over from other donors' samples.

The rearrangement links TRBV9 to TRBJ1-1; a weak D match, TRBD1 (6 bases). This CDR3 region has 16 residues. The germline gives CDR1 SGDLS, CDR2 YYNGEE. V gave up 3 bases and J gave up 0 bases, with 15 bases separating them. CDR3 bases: TGTGCCAGCAGCGACCGGACAGATCTCATGAACACTGAAGCTTTCTTT. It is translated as CASSDRTDLMNTEAFF.

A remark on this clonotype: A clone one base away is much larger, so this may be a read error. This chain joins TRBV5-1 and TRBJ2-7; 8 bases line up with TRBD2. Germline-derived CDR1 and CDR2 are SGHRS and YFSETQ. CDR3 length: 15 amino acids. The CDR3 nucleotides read TGCGACAGCAGCTCCCACGGGGGGGCCTCGTACGAGCAGTACTTC. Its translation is CDSSSHGGASYEQYF. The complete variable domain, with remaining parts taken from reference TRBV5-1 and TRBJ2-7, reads KAGVTQTPRYLIKTRGQQVTLSCSPISGHRSVSWYQQTPGQGLQFLFEYFSETQRNKGNFPGRFSGRQFSNSRSEMNVSTLELGDSALYLCDSSSHGGASYEQYFGPGTRLTVT.

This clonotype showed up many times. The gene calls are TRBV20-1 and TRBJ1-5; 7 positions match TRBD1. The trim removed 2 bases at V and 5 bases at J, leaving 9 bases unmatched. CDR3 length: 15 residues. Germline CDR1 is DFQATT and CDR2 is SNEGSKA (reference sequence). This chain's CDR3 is CSARSDREKYQPQHF. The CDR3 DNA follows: TGCAGTGCTAGATCCGACAGGGAAAAGTATCAGCCCCAGCATTTT.

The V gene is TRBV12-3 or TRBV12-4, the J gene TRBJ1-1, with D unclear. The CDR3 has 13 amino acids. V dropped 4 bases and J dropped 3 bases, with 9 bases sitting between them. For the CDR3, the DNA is TGTGCCAGCAGTTCGCAGGTGGACACTGAAGCTTTCTTT. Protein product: CASSSQVDTEAFF.

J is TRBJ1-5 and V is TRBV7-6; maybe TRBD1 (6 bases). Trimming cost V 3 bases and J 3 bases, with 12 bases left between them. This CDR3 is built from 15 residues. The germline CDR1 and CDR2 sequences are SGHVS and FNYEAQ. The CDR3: CASSLDAGVNQPQHF. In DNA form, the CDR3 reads TGTGCCAGCAGCTTGGACGCAGGGGTCAATCAGCCCCAGCATTTT.

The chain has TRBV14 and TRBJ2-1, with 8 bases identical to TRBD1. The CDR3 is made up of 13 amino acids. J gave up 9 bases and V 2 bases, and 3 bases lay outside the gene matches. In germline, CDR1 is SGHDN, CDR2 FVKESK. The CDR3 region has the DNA TGTGCCAGCAGCCAACAGGGGGCTCGTGAGCAGTTCTTC. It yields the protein CASSQQGAREQFF.

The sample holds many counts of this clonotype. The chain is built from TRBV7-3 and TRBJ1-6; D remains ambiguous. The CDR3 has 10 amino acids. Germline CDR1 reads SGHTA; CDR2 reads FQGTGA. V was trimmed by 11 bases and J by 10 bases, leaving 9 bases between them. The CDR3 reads CAPVGSPLHF. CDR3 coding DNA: TGTGCCCCGGTCGGCTCACCCCTCCACTTT.

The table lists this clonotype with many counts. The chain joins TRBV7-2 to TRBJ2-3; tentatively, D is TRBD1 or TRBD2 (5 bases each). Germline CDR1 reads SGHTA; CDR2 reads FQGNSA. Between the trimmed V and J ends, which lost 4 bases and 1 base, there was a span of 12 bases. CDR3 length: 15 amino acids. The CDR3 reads CASSYSGPRTDTQYF. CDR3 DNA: TGTGCCAGCAGCTATTCGGGACCGCGCACAGATACGCAGTATTTT.

In nucleotides, the CDR3 is TGTGCCAGCAGCCAAGGGGTCGACGGTTCGTATGGCTACACCTTC. Its translation is CASSQGVDGSYGYTF. The chain combines TRBV4-2 with TRBJ1-2; no clear D gene. The CDR3 has 15 amino acids. Germline assignment: CDR1 LGHNA and CDR2 YNFKEQ. V lost 1 base and J lost 5, with 14 bases in between.

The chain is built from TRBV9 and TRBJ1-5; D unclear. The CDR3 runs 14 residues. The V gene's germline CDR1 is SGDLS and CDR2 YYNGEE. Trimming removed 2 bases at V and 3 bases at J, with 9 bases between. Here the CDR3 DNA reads TGTGCCAGCAGCGTCGATGGGGACAATCAGCCCCAGCATTTT. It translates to CASSVDGDNQPQHF.

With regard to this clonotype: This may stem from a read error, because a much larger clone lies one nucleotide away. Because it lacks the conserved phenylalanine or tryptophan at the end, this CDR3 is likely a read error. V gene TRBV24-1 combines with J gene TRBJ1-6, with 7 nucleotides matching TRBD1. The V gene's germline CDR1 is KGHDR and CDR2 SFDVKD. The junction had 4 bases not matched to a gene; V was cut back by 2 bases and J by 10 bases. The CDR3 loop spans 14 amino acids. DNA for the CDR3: TGTGCCACCAGTGATTCCACAGGGGAATCACCCCTCCACTTA. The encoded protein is CATSDSTGESPLHL.

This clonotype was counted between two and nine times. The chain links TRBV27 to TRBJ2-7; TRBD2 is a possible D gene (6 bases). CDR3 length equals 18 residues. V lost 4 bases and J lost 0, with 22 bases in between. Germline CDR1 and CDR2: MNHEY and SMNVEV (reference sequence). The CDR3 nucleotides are TGTGCCAGCAGTTCCCACCCACAGCGTGTGGGACTCTCCTACGAGCAGTACTTC. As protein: CASSSHPQRVGLSYEQYF.

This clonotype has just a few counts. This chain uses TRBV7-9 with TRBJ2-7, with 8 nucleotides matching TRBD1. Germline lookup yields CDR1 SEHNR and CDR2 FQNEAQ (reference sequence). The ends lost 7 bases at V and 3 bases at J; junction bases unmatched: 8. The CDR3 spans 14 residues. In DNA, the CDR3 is TGTGCCAGCACCCCACCCGGGACAGGCTACGAGCAGTACTTC. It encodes CASTPPGTGYEQYF.

The CDR3 reads CASSWIGDEQFF. The CDR3 DNA follows: TGTGCCAGCAGTTGGATAGGGGATGAGCAGTTCTTC. The chain is built from TRBV6-5 and TRBJ2-1; maybe TRBD1 (5 bases). With 4 bases removed from V and 8 bases from J, the gap between germline ends came to 9 bases. Germline V gene sequence: CDR1 MNHEY, CDR2 SVGAGI. The CDR3 spans 12 residues.

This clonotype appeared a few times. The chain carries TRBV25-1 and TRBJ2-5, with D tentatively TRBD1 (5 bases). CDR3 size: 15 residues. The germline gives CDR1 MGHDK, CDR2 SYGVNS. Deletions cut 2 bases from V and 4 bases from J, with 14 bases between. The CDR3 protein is CASSEPRAQGETQYF. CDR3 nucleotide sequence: TGTGCCAGCAGTGAACCCCGGGCGCAGGGAGAGACCCAGTACTTC.

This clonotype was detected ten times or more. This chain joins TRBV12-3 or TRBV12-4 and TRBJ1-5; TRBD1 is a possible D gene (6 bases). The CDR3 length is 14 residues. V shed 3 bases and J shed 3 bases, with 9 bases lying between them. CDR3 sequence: CASSFGTPNQPQHF. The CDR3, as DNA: TGTGCCAGCAGTTTTGGGACACCCAATCAGCCCCAGCATTTT.

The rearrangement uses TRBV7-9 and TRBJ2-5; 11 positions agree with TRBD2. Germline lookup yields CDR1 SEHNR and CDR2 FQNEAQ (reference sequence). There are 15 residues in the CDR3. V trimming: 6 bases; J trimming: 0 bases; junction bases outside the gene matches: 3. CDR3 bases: TGTGCCAGCAGGCGGACTAGCGGGCACCAAGAGACCCAGTACTTC. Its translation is CASRRTSGHQETQYF.

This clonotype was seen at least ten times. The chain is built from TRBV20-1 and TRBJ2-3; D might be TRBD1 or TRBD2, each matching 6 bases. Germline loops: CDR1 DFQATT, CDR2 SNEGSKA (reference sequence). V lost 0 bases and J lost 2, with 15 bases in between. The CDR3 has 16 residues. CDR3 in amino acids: CSARDGGGEFTDTQYF. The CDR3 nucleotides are TGCAGTGCTAGAGATGGGGGCGGGGAGTTCACAGATACGCAGTATTTT.

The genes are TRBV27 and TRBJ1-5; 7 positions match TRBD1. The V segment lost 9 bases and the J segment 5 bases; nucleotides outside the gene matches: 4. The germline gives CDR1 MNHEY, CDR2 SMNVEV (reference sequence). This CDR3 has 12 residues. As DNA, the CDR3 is TGTGCCAGTAGGGGGCCGGATCAGCCCCAGCATTTT. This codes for CASRGPDQPQHF.

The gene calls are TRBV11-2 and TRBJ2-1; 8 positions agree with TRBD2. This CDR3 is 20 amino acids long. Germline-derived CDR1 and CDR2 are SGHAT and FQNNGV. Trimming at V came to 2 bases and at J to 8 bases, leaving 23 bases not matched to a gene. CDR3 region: CASSLSDSPTGGRWADEQFF. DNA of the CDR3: TGTGCCAGCAGCTTATCAGACTCTCCTACGGGAGGGCGATGGGCGGATGAGCAGTTCTTC.

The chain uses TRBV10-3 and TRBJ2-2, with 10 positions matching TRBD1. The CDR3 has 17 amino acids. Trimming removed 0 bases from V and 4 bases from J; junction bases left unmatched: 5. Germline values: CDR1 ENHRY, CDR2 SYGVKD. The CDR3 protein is CAISESLGTGATGELFF. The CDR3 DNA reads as TGTGCCATCAGTGAGTCGCTGGGGACAGGGGCCACCGGGGAGCTGTTTTTT.